This T cell receptor beta chain was captured by sequencing in a study of T cells in Graves' hyperthyroidism and ophthalmopathy. Germline V lookup: CDR1 MNHNS, CDR2 SASEGT. V was shortened by 4 bases and J by 1 base, with 8 bases between the two germline ends. The CDR3 has 14 residues. This clonotype was detected many times. What it recognizes is unknown. TCR beta CDR3 sequences were amplified from RNA transcripts. HTBI primers were used for first-round RT-PCR of the TCR CDR3. One entry per CDR3 protein results from TCRdb running MiXCR on the multiplex PCR reads. Among 500,000 to 600,000 distinct CDR3 sequences listed, about 45% were seen once. General study points: A 13 V-J model separated ophthalmopathy from stable hyperthyroidism.

V is TRBV6-1 and J is TRBJ1-3; D not resolved. The receptor was derived from an adult woman with Graves' disease, either hyperthyroidism or ophthalmopathy (not recorded which). The sample comprised peripheral blood or thyroid tissue (not recorded which). The CDR3: CASSGHGSGNTIYF. The DNA of the CDR3 is TGTGCCAGCAGTGGTCACGGGTCTGGAAACACCATATATTTT.